One and the same sample provided the 4 T cell receptor beta chains below, sequenced in a study of regulatory T cells in long-lasting Graves disease. Sample time point: persistent/refractory GD, antithyroid drugs over 5 years with positive TRAb. Making the TCR library involved RNA that had been extracted from PBMCs. Combining iRepertoire HTBI primers with Arm-PCR of CDR3 regions, the authors built TCR beta libraries. MiXCR was run by TCRdb on the multiplex PCR reads, yielding one entry per CDR3 protein. The data show about 460,000 distinct CDR3 sequences, with approximately 23% seen just once and roughly 13% held by the top ten. The material was peripheral blood mononuclear cells (PBMCs), obtained when the disease was refractory, from a patient treated with antithyroid drugs. The receptor source for this set is a female donor with Graves disease.

This clonotype was detected ten times or more. The rearrangement links TRBV28 to TRBJ1-4; 8 nucleotides align to TRBD1. Germline-derived CDR1 and CDR2 are MDHEN and SYDVKM. V shed 3 bases and J 8 bases; nucleotides not matched to a gene: 5. The CDR3 runs to 14 residues. CDR3 nucleotide sequence: TGTGCCAGCAGTTTGGCCAGGGGGCAGGAAAAACTGTTTTTT. Translated, it gives CASSLARGQEKLFF.

The chain joins TRBV19 to TRBJ2-7, with D possibly being TRBD2 (5 bases). Germline lookup yields CDR1 LNHDA and CDR2 SQIVND (reference sequence). The CDR3 contains 9 residues. The CDR3 protein is CAAGYEQYF. For the CDR3, the DNA is TGTGCTGCGGGCTACGAGCAGTACTTC.

This clonotype was detected ten times or more. J is TRBJ2-7 and V is TRBV12-3 or TRBV12-4, with 7 bases aligning to TRBD1. V gave up 3 bases and J gave up 2 bases; unmatched junction bases: 10. This CDR3 is built from 16 residues. CDR3 in amino acids: CASSFLTRGQTYEQYF. In nucleotides, the CDR3 is TGTGCCAGCAGTTTTCTTACCCGGGGACAGACCTACGAGCAGTACTTC.

This clonotype was seen repeatedly, ten times or more. The V gene is TRBV28, the J gene TRBJ2-7, with 9 bases matching TRBD1. The ends lost 6 bases at V and 6 bases at J; junction bases unmatched: 12. The CDR3 sequence is 15 residues long. Germline lookup yields CDR1 MDHEN and CDR2 SYDVKM. CDR3 region: CASRTPGQGFIEQYF. The DNA for the CDR3 is TGTGCCAGCAGAACTCCGGGACAGGGCTTTATCGAGCAGTACTTC.